This T cell receptor (beta chain) was identified in a study of immune cell composition in non-small cell lung cancer. The study's findings and limits: Tumour-reactive clones were not shown to match dominant in vivo tumour clones.

Normal lung was taken at the farthest possible site, at least 3 cm from tumour. On this clone: What it binds is not known.

Libraries were prepared by immunoSEQ multiplex PCR; TCRdb keeps only in-frame clonotypes and omits some of them. The sample records around 2,500 clones, roughly 80% being singletons. V lost 7 bases to trimming and J lost 5 bases, with 18 bases between them. This CDR3 comprises 15 residues. The V gene's germline CDR1 is LNHDA and CDR2 SQIVND (reference sequence). The clonotype was recovered from a human donor with non-small cell lung cancer. Input material: non-adjacent lung tissue. The chain links TRBV19 to TRBJ2-1; D may be TRBD1 (5 bases). CDR3 loop: CASNKGFSIHNEQFF. The CDR3 DNA follows: TGTGCCAGTAATAAGGGGTTTAGCATCCACAATGAGCAGTTCTTC.